This T cell receptor beta chain stems from a study of regulatory T cells in long-lasting Graves disease. Time point given: newly diagnosed GD, antithyroid drugs for less than 3 months. Extracted RNA from PBMCs served as the source of the TCR library. General study findings and limits: TCR diversity was lower in persistent than newly diagnosed Graves' disease.

About this clonotype itself: Its antigen is currently unknown.

Library construction for TCR beta used iRepertoire HTBI primers and Arm-PCR of CDR3 regions. TCRdb recomputed calls from the multiplex PCR reads with MiXCR, one row per CDR3 protein. The sample carries 400,000 to 500,000 distinct CDR3 sequences, more than 12% recorded once. V shed 5 bases, J shed 3 bases, and the junction held 8 bases outside the gene matches. This CDR3 is 15 amino acids long. Germline CDR1 SGHTA, CDR2 FQGNSA. Separately, the same data were catalogued under a study of T cells in Graves' hyperthyroidism and ophthalmopathy.

The sequence was obtained from a woman in her 30s with Graves disease. The chain is built from TRBV7-2 and TRBJ2-7; 9 bases map to TRBD1. The sample was peripheral blood mononuclear cells (PBMCs), taken at new diagnosis, from a patient treated with antithyroid drugs. CDR3 sequence (DNA): TGTGCCAGCAGCCTCGGGACAGGGTACCTCTACGAGCAGTACTTC. It translates to CASSLGTGYLYEQYF.